This T cell receptor (beta chain) was obtained from a study of cytomegalovirus exposure and HLA in healthy donors. The CDR3 loop spans 13 amino acids. Germline values: CDR1 SEHNR, CDR2 FQNEAQ (reference sequence). V was clipped by 1 base and J by 2 bases, with 5 bases between them. 13 Jbeta primers and 60 Vbeta primers were used for the PCR. TCRdb keeps only in-frame clones here, not all; method: immunoSEQ multiplex PCR. The table shows more than 100,000 clones, with approximately 75% occurring only once. Material: PBMCs. The receptor was derived from a male donor in good health and CMV-seronegative. The V gene is TRBV7-9, the J gene TRBJ1-2, with D unresolved. The CDR3: CASSLGANYGYTF. The CDR3 DNA reads as TGTGCCAGCAGCTTAGGGGCCAACTATGGCTACACCTTC.